The rows below give T cell receptor beta chains drawn from one sample of a study of blood T cells in healthy people across ages. Each CDR3 protein gets one entry after TCRdb re-called the 5' RACE reads with MiXCR. The repertoire holds 1.5 million to 2 million distinct CDR3 sequences, with 40% to 55% as singletons. What was sequenced was blood. These receptors were obtained from a woman in her thirties or forties in good health. Both conserved end residues are part of each CDR3. Fields, in order: V gene, J gene, CDR3 length, D gene, clone size, CDR3 DNA, CDR3 protein. The D gene is left open where the match is weak. Not all rows give a size; the values are once, few, many and, for expanded clones, a class.

v_gene: TRBV5-1
j_gene: TRBJ1-2
len: 15
d_gene: TRBD1
abundance: NA
CDR3nt: TGCGCCAGCAGCTTGACCGACAGGGATCCCTATGGCTACACCTTC
CDR3aa: CASSLTDRDPYGYTF

v_gene: TRBV7-2
j_gene: TRBJ2-5
len: 16
d_gene: NA
abundance: NA
CDR3nt: TGTGCCAGCAGCTCGACACAGGGTGGTAGGGGCAATGAGCAGTACTTC
CDR3aa: CASSSTQGGRGNEQYF

v_gene: TRBV27
j_gene: TRBJ1-2
len: 15
d_gene: TRBD1
abundance: NA
CDR3nt: TGTGCCAGCAGTTTACGGACAGGCAATAACTATGGCTACACCTTC
CDR3aa: CASSLRTGNNYGYTF

v_gene: TRBV19
j_gene: TRBJ2-5
len: 11
d_gene: NA
abundance: many
CDR3nt: TGTGCCAGCAGGGGCCAAGAGACCCAGTACTTC
CDR3aa: CASRGQETQYF

v_gene: TRBV12-3/TRBV12-4
j_gene: TRBJ1-2
len: 15
d_gene: TRBD1
abundance: NA
CDR3nt: TGTGCCAGCAGTTACGACAGGGAGGTTTACGGCGGCTACACCTTC
CDR3aa: CASSYDREVYGGYTF

v_gene: TRBV27
j_gene: TRBJ2-3
len: 15
d_gene: TRBD2
abundance: NA
CDR3nt: TGTGCCAGCAGTTACTCGACTAGCAAAACAGATACGCAGTATTTT
CDR3aa: CASSYSTSKTDTQYF

v_gene: TRBV27
j_gene: TRBJ2-1
len: 17
d_gene: TRBD1
abundance: NA
CDR3nt: TGTGCCAGCAGTCTGGACAGGGCGGCAGTCTCCTACAATGAGCAGTTCTTC
CDR3aa: CASSLDRAAVSYNEQFF

v_gene: TRBV20-1
j_gene: TRBJ2-3
len: 12
d_gene: TRBD1
abundance: NA
CDR3nt: TGCAGTGGGGACAGGGAGGCAGATACGCAGTATTTT
CDR3aa: CSGDREADTQYF

v_gene: TRBV20-1
j_gene: TRBJ2-7
len: 15
d_gene: TRBD2
abundance: many
CDR3nt: TGCAGTGCCAGTACCAGGGACTACCCCTCCTACGAGCAGTACTTC
CDR3aa: CSASTRDYPSYEQYF

v_gene: TRBV2
j_gene: TRBJ2-1
len: 13
d_gene: TRBD1
abundance: NA
CDR3nt: TGTGCCAGCGCGGGACAGGGTGGGAACAACCAGTTCTTC
CDR3aa: CASAGQGGNNQFF

v_gene: TRBV6-6
j_gene: TRBJ2-3
len: 16
d_gene: NA
abundance: NA
CDR3nt: TGTGCCAGCAGATCCCCTGCCCGGGGGCTAGGAGATACGCAGTATTTT
CDR3aa: CASRSPARGLGDTQYF

v_gene: TRBV4-3
j_gene: TRBJ2-2
len: 15
d_gene: NA
abundance: NA
CDR3nt: TGCGCCAGTGGAAACCGGGACACCAACACCGGGGAGCTGTTTTTT
CDR3aa: CASGNRDTNTGELFF

v_gene: TRBV7-2
j_gene: TRBJ1-5
len: 14
d_gene: TRBD1
abundance: NA
CDR3nt: TGTGCCAGCAGCCCCGACAGGGGATTTCAGCCCCAGCATTTT
CDR3aa: CASSPDRGFQPQHF

v_gene: TRBV6-6
j_gene: TRBJ1-2
len: 13
d_gene: NA
abundance: few
CDR3nt: TGTGCCACCGAGCCACGGACAGCTCGGGGCTACACCTTC
CDR3aa: CATEPRTARGYTF

v_gene: TRBV19
j_gene: TRBJ1-2
len: 14
d_gene: NA
abundance: NA
CDR3nt: TGTGCCAGTACCAGTACAGAGTCTAGCTATGGCTACACCTTC
CDR3aa: CASTSTESSYGYTF

v_gene: TRBV27
j_gene: TRBJ1-6
len: 16
d_gene: NA
abundance: NA
CDR3nt: TGTGCCAGCACTTCCGAGGGGGGAGGTAATAATTCACCCCTCCACTTT
CDR3aa: CASTSEGGGNNSPLHF

v_gene: TRBV27
j_gene: TRBJ2-3
len: 14
d_gene: NA
abundance: once
CDR3nt: TGTGCCAGCAGTTTCCACCAAACCTTCGCTACGCAGTATTTT
CDR3aa: CASSFHQTFATQYF

v_gene: TRBV20-1
j_gene: TRBJ2-5
len: 17
d_gene: TRBD2
abundance: few
CDR3nt: TGCAGTGCTAGAGATGGGACTAGCGGATTGTACCAAGAGACCCAGTACTTC
CDR3aa: CSARDGTSGLYQETQYF

v_gene: TRBV7-9
j_gene: TRBJ1-4
len: 16
d_gene: NA
abundance: NA
CDR3nt: TGTGCCAGCAGCTTAACGGGTGTCAGGTGGAATGAAAAACTGTTTTTT
CDR3aa: CASSLTGVRWNEKLFF

v_gene: TRBV7-3
j_gene: TRBJ2-5
len: 17
d_gene: NA
abundance: NA
CDR3nt: TGTGCCAGCAGCCCGCAAGCCATGACCCGGCCAGGGGAGACCCAGTACTTC
CDR3aa: CASSPQAMTRPGETQYF

v_gene: TRBV20-1
j_gene: TRBJ2-1
len: 13
d_gene: NA
abundance: NA
CDR3nt: TGCAGTCCCGGTGCAGGGCTCTACAATGAGCAGTTCTTC
CDR3aa: CSPGAGLYNEQFF

v_gene: TRBV6-2/TRBV6-3
j_gene: TRBJ2-1
len: 15
d_gene: NA
abundance: NA
CDR3nt: TGTGCCGGCAGTTACTCGAAATTCGGGGACACTGAGCAGTTCTTC
CDR3aa: CAGSYSKFGDTEQFF

v_gene: TRBV12-3/TRBV12-4
j_gene: TRBJ2-5
len: 11
d_gene: NA
abundance: few
CDR3nt: TGTGCCAGCAGTTTAGGCGGAGGGACGTACTTC
CDR3aa: CASSLGGGTYF

v_gene: TRBV11-2
j_gene: TRBJ1-2
len: 13
d_gene: TRBD1
abundance: NA
CDR3nt: TGTGCCAGCAGCGCGGACAGGGGGGTGGGCTACACCTTC
CDR3aa: CASSADRGVGYTF

v_gene: TRBV12-3/TRBV12-4
j_gene: TRBJ1-2
len: 15
d_gene: NA
abundance: NA
CDR3nt: TGTGCCAGCAGTTTAGCGGTCGGAGCAAACTATGGCTACACCTTC
CDR3aa: CASSLAVGANYGYTF

v_gene: TRBV6-2/TRBV6-3
j_gene: TRBJ1-1
len: 13
d_gene: NA
abundance: NA
CDR3nt: TGTGCCAGCAGCCGACCCCTTGGCCCTGAAGCTTTCTTT
CDR3aa: CASSRPLGPEAFF